This T cell receptor (beta chain) was obtained from a study of blood T cell repertoires in COVID-19. Study in general: From T cells, B-cell-depleted T cells, or PBMCs came the material, which was cDNA or gDNA.

CDR1 is DFQATT and CDR2 is SNEGSKA in the germline V gene (reference sequence). This CDR3 has 14 residues. V was trimmed by 3 bases and J by 3 bases, leaving 12 bases between them. The method was immunoSEQ multiplex PCR; TCRdb's version includes in-frame clones alone and lacks a portion of them. Counted here are 100,000 to 120,000 clones, around 89% occurring once; the ten biggest clones make up about 3.5%. This clone was seen only once. The chain links TRBV20-1 to TRBJ2-1; weak D call: TRBD1 (5 bases). The TCR originated in a woman between 50 and 59 years old with acute or convalescent COVID-19. Specimen: peripheral blood. The CDR3 DNA reads as TGCAGTGCTAGTGGCAGGGTCCACTACAATGAGCAGTTCTTC. Translation: CSASGRVHYNEQFF.